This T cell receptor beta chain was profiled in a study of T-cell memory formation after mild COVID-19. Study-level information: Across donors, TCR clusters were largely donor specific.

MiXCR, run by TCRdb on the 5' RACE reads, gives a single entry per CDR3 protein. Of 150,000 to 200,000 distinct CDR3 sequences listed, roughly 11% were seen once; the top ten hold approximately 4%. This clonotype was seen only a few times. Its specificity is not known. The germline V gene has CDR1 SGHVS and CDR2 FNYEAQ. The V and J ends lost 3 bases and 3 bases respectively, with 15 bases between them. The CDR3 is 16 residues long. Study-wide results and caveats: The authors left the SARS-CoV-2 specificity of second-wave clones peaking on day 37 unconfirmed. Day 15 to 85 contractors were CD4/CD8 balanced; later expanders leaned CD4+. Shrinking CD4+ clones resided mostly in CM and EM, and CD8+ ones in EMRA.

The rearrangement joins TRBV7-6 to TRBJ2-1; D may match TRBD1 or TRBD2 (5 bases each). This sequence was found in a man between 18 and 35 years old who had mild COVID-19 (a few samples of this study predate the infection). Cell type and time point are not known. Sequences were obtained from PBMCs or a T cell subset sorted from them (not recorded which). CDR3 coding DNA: TGTGCCAGCAGCTTGAACTCGGGGACCCACTACAATGAGCAGTTCTTC. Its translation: CASSLNSGTHYNEQFF.